This TCR beta chain emerged from a study of monozygotic twins with inflammatory bowel disease. The CDR3 loop spans 15 amino acids. CDR1 is SGHAT, CDR2 FQNNGV, per germline. For each CDR3 protein, TCRdb gives one entry from its re-call of the 5' RACE reads, without DNA. The table lists about 450,000 distinct CDR3 sequences. Sequencing was performed on blood. The clonotype was recovered from a human donor with ulcerative colitis or Crohn's disease, or a healthy co-twin of an affected twin (not recorded which). The chain employs TRBV11-2 and TRBJ2-1. The CDR3 reads CASSLGVGSYNEQFF. Full variable domain (missing parts from reference TRBV11-2 and TRBJ2-1): EAGVAQSPRYKIIEKRQSVAFWCNPISGHATLYWYQQILGQGPKLLIQFQNNGVVDDSQLPKDRFSAERLKGVDSTLKIQPAKLEDSAVYLCASSLGVGSYNEQFFGPGTRLTVL.